Listed below are T cell receptor beta chains from one sample, sequenced in a study of tumor and adjacent non-tumor tissue in lung cancer. Each CDR3 protein is one row after TCRdb ran MiXCR on the multiplex PCR reads. The table has around 99,000 distinct CDR3 sequences, roughly 80% seen once. The source material was lung tumor tissue. These receptors all come from a woman aged 55-69 years with non-small cell lung cancer. Each CDR3 is given with its conserved first and last residue. The D gene is left open where the match is weak. The listing skips clone size in some rows; elsewhere it reads once, few, many or a size class.

abundance	v_gene	d_gene	j_gene	CDR3aa	CDR3nt
many	TRBV28	TRBD1	TRBJ1-1	CASSLDRARTEAFF	TGTGCCAGCAGTTTGGACAGGGCAAGGACTGAAGCTTTCTTT
once	TRBV11-3	TRBD2	TRBJ2-1	CTSSLELTSGNHDEQFF	TGTACCAGCAGCCTAGAGTTGACTAGCGGGAACCACGATGAGCAGTTCTTC
-	TRBV11-2	-	TRBJ2-4	CASSPVRGGVGDIQHF	TGTGCCAGCAGTCCCGTCAGAGGGGGGGTCGGAGACATTCAGCATTTC
-	TRBV5-5	-	TRBJ2-1	CASSGMAETSSQFF	TGCGCCAGCAGCGGTATGGCAGAAACCTCTTCGCAGTTCTTC
-	TRBV29-1	-	TRBJ2-7	CSVTLIGGSREQYF	TGCAGCGTTACCCTCATCGGAGGTTCCCGCGAGCAGTACTTC
-	TRBV28	-	TRBJ2-3	CASSGGQGQVHF	TGTGCCAGTAGCGGGGGACAGGGTCAAGTGCATTTT
-	TRBV6-2/TRBV6-3	-	TRBJ1-5	CASNLSSNSQPQHF	TGTGCCAGCAACCTCAGTTCTAACAGTCAGCCCCAGCATTTT
-	TRBV11-2	-	TRBJ2-7	CASSPEGRAYEQYF	TGTGCCAGCAGCCCAGAAGGAAGGGCCTACGAGCAGTACTTC
many	TRBV6-2/TRBV6-3	-	TRBJ1-2	CASTRGSTNYGYTF	TGTGCCAGCACGAGGGGCAGCACTAACTATGGCTACACCTTC
-	TRBV29-1	-	TRBJ2-7	CSVGGSPSSVYERYF	TGCAGCGTTGGGGGGTCACCCAGCTCAGTCTACGAGCGGTACTTC
-	TRBV20-1	-	TRBJ1-3	CSALTKTGNTMYF	TGTAGTGCTTTGACAAAAACTGGAAACACCATGTATTTT
once	TRBV5-4	TRBD1	TRBJ2-7	CASSGQEAYEQYF	TGTGCCAGCAGCGGACAGGAGGCATACGAGCAGTACTTC
-	TRBV11-2	-	TRBJ2-1	CASSKTGTAWSEQFF	TGTGCCAGCAGCAAAACCGGGACGGCCTGGAGCGAACAGTTCTTC
-	TRBV28	-	TRBJ2-7	CASSSGSQEGYEQYF	TGTGCCAGCAGCTCCGGGTCCCAAGAGGGCTACGAGCAGTACTTC
-	TRBV20-1	-	TRBJ2-4	CSVINSRERRNIQYF	TGCAGTGTTATTAATAGCAGGGAACGGAGAAACATTCAGTACTTC
-	TRBV29-1	-	TRBJ2-7	CSVGGTPSSIYEQYF	TGTAGCGTTGGGGGGACACCCAGCTCAATCTACGAGCAATACTTC
-	TRBV4-3	-	TRBJ2-2	CASCQKWGGTGELFF	TGTGCCAGCTGCCAAAAGTGGGGAGGCACCGGGGAGCTGTTTTTT
-	TRBV6-6	-	TRBJ2-7	CTSSRQTEGEYEQYF	TGTACTAGCAGTCGCCAGACAGAGGGAGAATACGAGCAGTACTTC
-	TRBV2	-	TRBJ2-3	CASSEEGYSTDTQYF	TGTGCCAGCAGTGAAGAGGGCTATAGCACAGATACGCAGTATTTT
many	TRBV6-2/TRBV6-3	-	TRBJ2-5	CASSYGGHVGGLETQYF	TGTGCCAGCAGTTACGGGGGACACGTCGGGGGACTAGAGACCCAGTACTTC
-	TRBV11-2	-	TRBJ1-2	CASSLVTGPFRGYTF	TGTGCCAGCAGCTTAGTTACAGGCCCATTTAGGGGCTACACCTTC
-	TRBV11-2	-	TRBJ1-2	CASSALRGGGITF	TGTGCCAGCAGCGCCCTCAGAGGCGGTGGCATCACCTTC
-	TRBV6-1	TRBD2	TRBJ2-7	CASSPPQRGRPYEQYF	TGTGCCAGCAGCCCCCCCCAGCGGGGCAGACCCTACGAGCAGTACTTC
-	TRBV28	-	TRBJ1-5	CFPGQQKGCNQPQHF	TGTTTCCCAGGACAGCAAAAAGGGTGCAATCAGCCTCAGCATTTT
-	TRBV6-6	-	TRBJ1-1	CASSRENAEAFF	TGTGCCAGCTCCAGGGAGAACGCTGAAGCTTTCTTT
few	TRBV4-1	-	TRBJ1-3	CASSQGPMINSGNTIYF	TGCGCCAGCAGCCAGGGACCGATGATCAACTCTGGAAACACCATATATTTT
-	TRBV11-3	-	TRBJ2-1	CAISLGPLALSYNEQFF	TGTGCCATCAGCTTAGGCCCATTAGCACTATCCTATAATGAGCAGTTCTTC
-	TRBV7-2	-	TRBJ1-6	CASSLNSPIHF	TGTGCCAGCAGCTTAAACTCACCCATCCACTTT
many	TRBV20-1	TRBD1	TRBJ1-5	CSAGRQGANQPQHF	TGCAGTGCTGGGAGACAGGGGGCGAATCAGCCCCAGCATTTT
-	TRBV28	-	TRBJ2-3	CANMRPESYTDTQYF	TGTGCCAACATGAGACCAGAGAGTTACACAGATACGCAGTATTTT